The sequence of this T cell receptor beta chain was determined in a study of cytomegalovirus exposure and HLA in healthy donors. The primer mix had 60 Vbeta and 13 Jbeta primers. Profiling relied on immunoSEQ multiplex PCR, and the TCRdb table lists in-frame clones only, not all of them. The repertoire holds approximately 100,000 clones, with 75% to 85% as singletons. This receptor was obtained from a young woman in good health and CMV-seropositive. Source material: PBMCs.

The CDR3: CASSRPGQGQYGYTF. The CDR3 nucleotides read TGTGCCAGCAGCCGCCCGGGACAGGGACAATATGGCTACACCTTC. The chain carries TRBV11-1 and TRBJ1-2; 9 positions match TRBD1. Germline CDR1 is SGHAT and CDR2 is FQDESV (reference sequence). The V gene end was trimmed by 5 bases and the J gene end by 5 bases; junction bases not matched to a gene: 9. The length of the CDR3 is 15 residues.